What follows are 32 T cell receptor beta chains derived from one specimen sequenced in a study of Ad26.COV2.S vaccination and SARS-CoV-2 variants. TCRdb's copy holds only in-frame clones and misses some; the assay was immunoSEQ multiplex PCR. The table includes a few hundred thousand clones, more than 70% detected once. As for treatment: 19 received Ad26.COV2.S at low or high dose, single or two shots; about 5 received placebo; per-sample allocation not given. Day 63 following the first vaccine or placebo injection was when the samples were taken. The source was peripheral blood, collected in a trial of Ad26.COV2.S vaccine versus placebo. These TCRs come from a person between 18 and 60 years old who received the Ad26.COV2.S COVID-19 vaccine or a placebo.

The rearrangement joins TRBV7-6 to TRBJ2-5; 8 bases are a match to TRBD1. The V segment lost 5 bases and the J segment 5 bases; nucleotides outside the gene matches: 10. This CDR3 is built from 15 residues. Germline lookup yields CDR1 SGHVS and CDR2 FNYEAQ. Here the CDR3 DNA reads TGTGCCAGCAGCCTCAGGACGACAGGGGAGGAGACCCAGTACTTC. Translation gives CASSLRTTGEETQYF. Based on the CDR3 plus reference TRBV7-6 and TRBJ2-5, the full variable domain is GAGVSQSPRYKVTKRGQDVALRCDPISGHVSLYWYRQALGQGPEFLTYFNYEAQQDKSGLPNDRFSAERPEGSISTLTIQRTEQRDSAMYRCASSLRTTGEETQYFGPGTRLLVL.

This chain links TRBV27 with TRBJ2-7, with unresolved D. Deletions cut 6 bases from V and 1 base from J, with 4 bases between. This CDR3 has 11 residues. In germline, CDR1 is MNHEY, CDR2 SMNVEV (reference sequence). The CDR3 sequence is CASSRSYEQYF. The CDR3 DNA reads TGTGCCAGCAGCCGGTCCTACGAGCAGTACTTC.

The chain links TRBV10-1 to TRBJ2-4; D may be TRBD2 (5 bases). V lost 7 bases and J lost 8, with 21 bases in between. The CDR3 loop spans 15 amino acids. Germline V CDR1 and CDR2: WNHNN, SYGVQD (reference sequence). The DNA for the CDR3 is TGCGCCAGCACCCTGACTAAAGAGGTTGAGGACATTCAGTACTTC. Translation gives CASTLTKEVEDIQYF.

The chain uses TRBV11-3 and TRBJ2-3; D may be TRBD2 (5 bases). The V gene's germline CDR1 is SGHNT and CDR2 YENEEA. Deletions cut 0 bases from V and 0 bases from J, with 10 bases between. The CDR3 length is 16 residues. CDR3 nucleotide sequence: TGTGCCAGCAGCTTAGACAGCGGTGCTAGCACAGATACGCAGTATTTT. Residues: CASSLDSGASTDTQYF.

The V gene is TRBV18, the J gene TRBJ2-2; no firm D call. Germline lookup yields CDR1 KGHSH and CDR2 LQKENI. V was trimmed by 1 base and J by 1 base, leaving 16 bases between them. This CDR3 spans 18 amino acids. The CDR3 nucleotides read TGTGCCAGCTCACCACTCGTCCTTCTTCAAGGGAACACCGGGGAGCTGTTTTTT. Translated, it gives CASSPLVLLQGNTGELFF.

V is TRBV27 and J is TRBJ2-7, with TRBD1 matching 8 bases. The CDR3 contains 14 residues. V gave up 6 bases and J gave up 0 bases; unmatched junction bases: 4. CDR1 MNHEY and CDR2 SMNVEV come from the germline V gene (reference sequence). CDR3 amino acids: CASRLGTGSYEQYF. The CDR3 bases are TGTGCCAGCAGGTTAGGGACAGGCTCCTACGAGCAGTACTTC.

DNA for the CDR3: TGTGCCAGCAGCCCCCGACAGGGCACTGAAGCTTTCTTT. Translation gives CASSPRQGTEAFF. V gene TRBV7-3 combines with J gene TRBJ1-1, with 7 bases identical to TRBD1. CDR1 is SGHTA, CDR2 FQGTGA, per germline. This CDR3 spans 13 amino acids. J was trimmed by 4 bases and V by 5 bases; bases with no gene match: 4. Based on the CDR3 plus reference TRBV7-3 and TRBJ1-1, the full variable domain is GAGVSQTPSNKVTEKGKYVELRCDPISGHTALYWYRQSLGQGPEFLIYFQGTGAADDSGLPNDRFFAVRPEGSVSTLKIQRTERGDSAVYLCASSPRQGTEAFFGQGTRLTVV.

This clone was observed a single time. The rearrangement uses TRBV4-2 and TRBJ2-3, with no clear D. The V end lost 4 bases, the J end lost 0 bases, and 20 bases lay between the germline ends. Germline CDR1 and CDR2: LGHNA and YNFKEQ. CDR3 length: 18 amino acids. The CDR3 region has the DNA TGTGCCAGCAGCCGGGGAACGCCTTGGTCAGTCAGCACAGATACGCAGTATTTT. Translating gives CASSRGTPWSVSTDTQYF.

This clone was counted once. The chain joins TRBV20-1 to TRBJ1-5, with D perhaps TRBD1 (6 bases). The CDR3 sequence is 13 residues long. Trimming took 3 bases from V and 5 from J, leaving 11 bases between them. CDR1 DFQATT and CDR2 SNEGSKA come from the germline V gene (reference sequence). The CDR3 reads CSASMGAYQPQHF. In DNA, the CDR3 is TGCAGTGCTAGTATGGGGGCTTATCAGCCCCAGCATTTT.

V usage is TRBV5-1 and J usage is TRBJ2-6; D gene uncertain. The CDR3 is made up of 15 amino acids. Germline V gene lookup returns CDR1 SGHRS and CDR2 YFSETQ. The V end lost 4 bases, the J end lost 0 bases, and 8 bases lay between the germline ends. CDR3 protein: CASSPQSSGANVLTF. CDR3 nucleotides: TGCGCCAGCAGCCCCCAGAGCTCTGGGGCCAACGTCCTGACTTTC.

CDR3 region: CASSQESKGNTIYF. CDR3 DNA: TGCGCCAGCAGCCAAGAAAGCAAGGGAAACACCATATATTTT. The chain links TRBV4-1 to TRBJ1-3; D ambiguous. CDR1 is MGHRA, CDR2 YSYEKL, per germline. The CDR3 is made up of 14 amino acids. V was shortened by 0 bases and J by 4 bases, with 7 bases between the two germline ends.

The gene calls are TRBV28 and TRBJ2-2; D may correspond to TRBD1 or TRBD2 (5 bases each). The CDR3 covers 14 residues. Germline CDR1 MDHEN, CDR2 SYDVKM. V was cut by 6 bases and J by 3 bases, with 11 bases left in between. The CDR3 reads CASRSGTYTGELFF. In DNA, the CDR3 is TGTGCCAGCAGGTCCGGGACCTACACCGGGGAGCTGTTTTTT.

The chain recombines TRBV7-2 with TRBJ2-3, with no clear D. Germline V gene data show CDR1 as SGHTA and CDR2 as FQGNSA. Between the trimmed V and J ends, which lost 0 bases and 0 bases, there was a span of 7 bases. The CDR3 runs 15 residues. The CDR3 DNA follows: TGTGCCAGCAGCTTAGCGTACGTTAGCACAGATACGCAGTATTTT. Amino acids: CASSLAYVSTDTQYF.

A single count supports this clone. V gene TRBV6-1 combines with J gene TRBJ1-5, with a possible D match to TRBD1 (5 bases). The length of the CDR3 is 15 residues. The V and J ends lost 0 bases and 6 bases respectively, with 12 bases between them. The germline gives CDR1 MNHNS, CDR2 SASEGT. CDR3 region: CASSEAAGLGQPQHF. In DNA form, the CDR3 reads TGTGCCAGCAGTGAAGCGGCAGGGTTAGGTCAGCCCCAGCATTTT.

The chain couples TRBV27 to TRBJ2-1; 12 bases match TRBD2. The junction had 17 bases not matched to a gene; V was cut back by 3 bases and J by 8 bases. Germline V lookup: CDR1 MNHEY, CDR2 SMNVEV (reference sequence). The CDR3 is made up of 19 amino acids. CDR3 sequence (DNA): TGTGCCAGCAGTTTCGGAACTAGCGGGAGGAAAGGTATTCGGTATGAGCAGTTCTTC. As protein: CASSFGTSGRKGIRYEQFF.

The chain combines TRBV27 with TRBJ1-6; TRBD1 is a possible D gene (5 bases). The germline CDR1 and CDR2 sequences are MNHEY and SMNVEV (reference sequence). The CDR3 is 14 residues long. The V and J ends lost 5 bases and 10 bases respectively, with 15 bases between them. CDR3 sequence (DNA): TGTGCCAGCAGTACCCAGACAGAATCCTCACCCCTCCACTTT. As protein: CASSTQTESSPLHF.

CDR3 residues: CASSQDRQGALGYGKNIQYF. CDR3 DNA: TGCGCCAGCAGCCAAGACCGACAGGGGGCTTTGGGATATGGCAAAAACATTCAGTACTTC. This chain uses TRBV4-1 with TRBJ2-4; 10 bases fit TRBD1. After removal of 0 bases from V and 3 bases from J, the junction contained 14 bases not matched to a gene. CDR1 MGHRA and CDR2 YSYEKL come from the germline V gene. The CDR3 runs 20 residues.

CDR3 protein: CASSLAGQGSGNTIYF. CDR3 nucleotide sequence: TGTGCCAGCAGCTTAGCCGGACAGGGTTCTGGAAACACCATATATTTT. The J gene is TRBJ1-3, the V gene TRBV11-2; 8 bases are a match to TRBD1. Trimming took 1 base from V and 1 from J; bases not matched to a gene: 3. Germline CDR1 is SGHAT and CDR2 is FQNNGV. The CDR3 length is 16 residues.

This chain connects TRBV6-6 to TRBJ1-5; no clear D gene. The CDR3 sequence is 13 residues long. Trimming removed 2 bases at V and 2 bases at J, with 4 bases between. CDR1 is MNHNY and CDR2 is SVGAGI in the germline V gene (reference sequence). Here the CDR3 DNA reads TGTGCCAGCAGTTACGACGGCAATCAGCCCCAGCATTTT. Amino acids: CASSYDGNQPQHF.

The chain employs TRBV11-2 and TRBJ1-1; D perhaps matches TRBD1 (6 bases). This CDR3 has 16 amino acids. V was clipped by 2 bases and J by 0 bases, with 13 bases between them. Germline V gene lookup returns CDR1 SGHAT and CDR2 FQNNGV. The CDR3 loop is CASSLLGDTMNTEAFF. The DNA of the CDR3 is TGTGCCAGCAGCTTATTAGGGGACACTATGAACACTGAAGCTTTCTTT.

V usage is TRBV18 and J usage is TRBJ1-4; 11 positions agree with TRBD1. This CDR3 region has 19 residues. The J segment lost 4 bases and the V segment lost 3 bases, leaving 13 bases of the junction unmatched. Germline V lookup: CDR1 KGHSH, CDR2 LQKENI. The CDR3 loop is CASSPRIGQGASLNEKLFF. The CDR3 nucleotides are TGTGCCAGCTCACCGAGAATTGGACAGGGGGCTTCCCTTAATGAAAAACTGTTTTTT.

This chain uses TRBV5-1 with TRBJ2-7; TRBD1 matches at 8 bases. V dropped 0 bases and J dropped 2; count of bases not matched to a gene: 7. CDR1 is SGHRS, CDR2 YFSETQ, per germline. The CDR3 spans 16 residues. Here the CDR3 DNA reads TGCGCCAGCAGCTTGGGCACCCGGGACAGGACCTACGAGCAGTACTTC. This codes for CASSLGTRDRTYEQYF.

This clone came up once. The chain uses TRBV5-4 and TRBJ2-1; 7 bases agree with TRBD2. The V and J ends lost 4 bases and 4 bases, in that order; junction bases with no gene match: 8. Germline V lookup: CDR1 SGHNT, CDR2 YYREEE (reference sequence). This CDR3 spans 15 amino acids. Written as DNA, the CDR3 is TGTGCCAGCAGCGGAAGCGGGACCCAATACAATGAGCAGTTCTTC. Amino acids: CASSGSGTQYNEQFF.

The chain employs TRBV19 and TRBJ1-4, with no clear D. This CDR3 is 12 amino acids long. V dropped 7 bases and J dropped 5 bases, with 8 bases sitting between them. Germline V gene lookup returns CDR1 LNHDA and CDR2 SQIVND (reference sequence). The CDR3 here is CASTDGNEKLFF. The CDR3 DNA reads as TGTGCCAGTACGGACGGAAATGAAAAACTGTTTTTT. The whole variable domain, remainder taken from reference TRBV19 and TRBJ1-4, is DGGITQSPKYLFRKEGQNVTLSCEQNLNHDAMYWYRQDPGQGLRLIYYSQIVNDFQKGDIAEGYSVSREKKESFPLTVTSAQKNPTAFYLCASTDGNEKLFFGSGTQLSVL.

V and J are TRBV15 and TRBJ2-4, with D hard to call. The CDR3 covers 15 residues. Germline loops: CDR1 LNHNV, CDR2 YYDKDF (reference sequence). Trimming removed 0 bases from V and 1 base from J, with 7 bases in between. In DNA, the CDR3 is TGTGCCACCAGCAGAGATGCATTGGCCAAAAACATTCAGTACTTC. Its translation is CATSRDALAKNIQYF.

J is TRBJ2-2 and V is TRBV19, with a tentative D call TRBD2 (6 bases). CDR3 length: 13 amino acids. From germline, CDR1 is LNHDA and CDR2 SQIVND (reference sequence). V lost 9 bases and J lost 5, with 13 bases in between. The CDR3 region is CASKPGRTGELFF. The CDR3 DNA follows: TGTGCCAGCAAACCTGGGAGGACCGGGGAGCTGTTTTTT.

The chain has TRBV7-2 and TRBJ1-4, with D unresolved. The CDR3 is 13 amino acids. The V gene lost 4 bases and the J gene lost 13 bases, with 16 bases spanning the gap. Germline V CDR1 and CDR2: SGHTA, FQGNSA. The CDR3 DNA reads TGTGCCAGCAGCTCCCCCCCGGGCCTGGGACTGTTTTTT. Its translation is CASSSPPGLGLFF.

This chain links TRBV29-1 with TRBJ1-2; tentative D call: TRBD1 (6 bases). The germline V gene encodes CDR1 SQVTM and CDR2 ANQGSEA. The ends were cut back, 4 bases at V and 6 bases at J, with 15 bases in the middle. This CDR3 is 13 amino acids long. CDR3 amino acids: CSVVTGGRDGYTF. DNA of the CDR3: TGCAGCGTTGTGACAGGCGGCCGCGATGGCTACACCTTC. Variable domain in full (rest from reference TRBV29-1 and TRBJ1-2): SAVISQKPSRDICQRGTSLTIQCQVDSQVTMMFWYRQQPGQSLTLIATANQGSEATYESGFVIDKFPISRPNLTFSTLTVSNMSPEDSSIYLCSVVTGGRDGYTFGSGTRLTVV.

In the case of this clone: This CDR3 is also generated by other DNA sequences in the sample. J is TRBJ1-3 and V is TRBV7-9; D gene uncertain. There are 12 residues in the CDR3. Trimming removed 2 bases from V and 1 base from J, with 0 bases in between. Germline V gene lookup returns CDR1 SEHNR and CDR2 FQNEAQ (reference sequence). CDR3 region: CASSLSGNTIYF. The CDR3, as DNA: TGTGCCAGCAGCTTATCTGGAAACACCATATATTTT.

This clone appeared once. The chain employs TRBV11-2 and TRBJ2-2; TRBD1 or TRBD2 may be the D gene (6 bases each). CDR1 and CDR2 from the germline V gene are SGHAT and FQNNGV. This CDR3 spans 17 amino acids. Trimming took 0 bases from V and 2 from J, leaving 13 bases between them. The CDR3 loop is CASSLEGGSGNTGELFF. As DNA, the CDR3 is TGTGCCAGCAGCTTAGAGGGGGGCAGCGGAAACACCGGGGAGCTGTTTTTT. Supplemented by reference TRBV11-2 and TRBJ2-2, the full variable domain reads EAGVAQSPRYKIIEKRQSVAFWCNPISGHATLYWYQQILGQGPKLLIQFQNNGVVDDSQLPKDRFSAERLKGVDSTLKIQPAKLEDSAVYLCASSLEGGSGNTGELFFGEGSRLTVL.

V usage is TRBV12-5 and J usage is TRBJ2-7; no reliable D call. Germline values: CDR1 LGHNT, CDR2 FRNRAP. This CDR3 is 16 amino acids long. With 1 base removed from V and 3 bases from J, the gap between germline ends came to 16 bases. The CDR3 here is CASGLAHRGASYEQYF. The CDR3 region has the DNA TGTGCTAGTGGTTTGGCCCACCGAGGAGCAAGCTACGAGCAGTACTTC.

The rearrangement uses TRBV7-9 and TRBJ1-1; a weak D match, TRBD1 (6 bases). The CDR3 has 13 residues. CDR1 is SEHNR, CDR2 FQNEAQ, per germline (reference sequence). V shed 9 bases and J shed 1 base, with 12 bases lying between them. DNA for the CDR3: TGTGCCAGGGACGGGACACCGAACACTGAAGCTTTCTTT. It specifies CARDGTPNTEAFF.